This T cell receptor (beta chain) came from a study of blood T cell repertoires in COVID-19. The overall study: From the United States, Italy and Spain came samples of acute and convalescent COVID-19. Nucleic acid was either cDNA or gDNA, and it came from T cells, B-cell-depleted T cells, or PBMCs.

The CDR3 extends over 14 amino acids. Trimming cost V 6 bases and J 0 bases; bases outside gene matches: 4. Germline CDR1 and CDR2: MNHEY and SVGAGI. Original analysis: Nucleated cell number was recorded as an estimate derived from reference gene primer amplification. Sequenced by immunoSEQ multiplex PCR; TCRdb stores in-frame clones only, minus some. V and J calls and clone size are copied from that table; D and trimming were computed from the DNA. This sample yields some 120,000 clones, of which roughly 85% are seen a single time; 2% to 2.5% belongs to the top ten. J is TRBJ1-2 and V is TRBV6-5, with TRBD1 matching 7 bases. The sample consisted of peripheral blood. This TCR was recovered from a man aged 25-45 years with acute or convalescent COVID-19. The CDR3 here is CASRRQGPNYGYTF. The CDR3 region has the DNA TGTGCCAGCAGGCGACAGGGCCCTAACTATGGCTACACCTTC.